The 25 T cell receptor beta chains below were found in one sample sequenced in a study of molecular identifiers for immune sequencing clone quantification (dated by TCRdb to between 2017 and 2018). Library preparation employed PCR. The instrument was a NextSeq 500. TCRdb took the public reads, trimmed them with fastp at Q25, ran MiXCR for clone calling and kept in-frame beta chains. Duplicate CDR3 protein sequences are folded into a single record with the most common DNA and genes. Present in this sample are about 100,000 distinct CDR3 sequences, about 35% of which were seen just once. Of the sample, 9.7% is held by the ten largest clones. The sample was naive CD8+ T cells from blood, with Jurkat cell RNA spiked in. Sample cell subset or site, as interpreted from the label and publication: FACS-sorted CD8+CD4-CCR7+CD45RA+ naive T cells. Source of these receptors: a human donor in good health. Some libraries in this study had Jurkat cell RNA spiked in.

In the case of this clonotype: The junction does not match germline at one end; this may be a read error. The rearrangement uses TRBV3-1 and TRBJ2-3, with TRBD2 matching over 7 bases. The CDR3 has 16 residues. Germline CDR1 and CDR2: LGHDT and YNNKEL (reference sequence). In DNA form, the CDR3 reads TGTGCCAGCAGCCAAGATTTTGGCGGGAGTTCGGATACGCTGTATTTT. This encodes CASSQDFGGSSDTLYF.

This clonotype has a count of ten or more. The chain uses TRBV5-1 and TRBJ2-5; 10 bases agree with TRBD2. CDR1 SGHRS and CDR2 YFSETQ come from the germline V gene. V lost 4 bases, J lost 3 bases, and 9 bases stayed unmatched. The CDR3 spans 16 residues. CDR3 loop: CASSPNLAGGKETQYF. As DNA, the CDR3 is TGCGCCAGCAGCCCGAACTTAGCGGGAGGAAAAGAGACCCAGTACTTC.

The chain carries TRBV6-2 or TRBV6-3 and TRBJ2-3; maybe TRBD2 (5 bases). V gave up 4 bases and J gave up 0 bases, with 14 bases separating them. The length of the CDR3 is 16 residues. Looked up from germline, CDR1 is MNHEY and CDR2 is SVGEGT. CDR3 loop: CASSSLATASTDTQYF. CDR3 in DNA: TGTGCCAGCAGTTCCCTAGCTACCGCAAGCACAGATACGCAGTATTTT.

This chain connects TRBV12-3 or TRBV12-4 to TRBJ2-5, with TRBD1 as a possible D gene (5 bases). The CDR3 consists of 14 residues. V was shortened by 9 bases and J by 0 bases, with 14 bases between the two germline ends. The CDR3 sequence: CASSDKIYQETQYF. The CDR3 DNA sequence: TGTGCCAGTTCGGACAAAATTTACCAAGAGACCCAGTACTTC.

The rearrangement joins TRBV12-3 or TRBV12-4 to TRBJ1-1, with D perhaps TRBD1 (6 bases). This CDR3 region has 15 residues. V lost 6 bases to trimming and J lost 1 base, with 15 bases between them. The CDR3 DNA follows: TGTGCCAGCAGGCCTGAAAGGGGGAGGAACACTGAAGCTTTCTTT. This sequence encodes CASRPERGRNTEAFF.

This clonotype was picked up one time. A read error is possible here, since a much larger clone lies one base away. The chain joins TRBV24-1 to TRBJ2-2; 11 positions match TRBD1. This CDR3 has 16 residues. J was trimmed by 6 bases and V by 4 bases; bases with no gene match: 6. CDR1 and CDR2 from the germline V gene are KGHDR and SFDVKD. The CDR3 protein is CATSDHGTGGAGELFF. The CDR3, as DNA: TGTGCCACCAGTGACCATGGGACAGGGGGGGCCGGGGAGCTGTTTTTT.

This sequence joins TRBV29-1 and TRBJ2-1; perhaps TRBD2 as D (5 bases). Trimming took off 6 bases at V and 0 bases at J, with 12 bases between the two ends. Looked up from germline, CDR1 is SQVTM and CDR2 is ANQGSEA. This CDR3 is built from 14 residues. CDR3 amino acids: CSVRSGSSYNEQFF. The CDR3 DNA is TGCAGCGTCCGAAGCGGTAGCTCCTACAATGAGCAGTTCTTC.

This CDR3 reads CASSLDSRYRTMLDTQYF. For the CDR3, the DNA is TGTGCCAGCAGCTTAGACTCCCGATACAGGACTATGTTAGATACGCAGTATTTT. V gene TRBV7-9 combines with J gene TRBJ2-3; D might be TRBD2 (6 bases). V was pared by 1 base and J by 5 bases, with 22 bases between. Germline lookup yields CDR1 SEHNR and CDR2 FQNEAQ (reference sequence). The CDR3 sequence is 18 residues long.

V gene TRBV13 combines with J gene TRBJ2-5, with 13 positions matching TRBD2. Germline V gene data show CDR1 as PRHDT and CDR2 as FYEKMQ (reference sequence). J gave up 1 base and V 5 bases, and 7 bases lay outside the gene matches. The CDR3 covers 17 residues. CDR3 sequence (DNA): TGTGCCAGCAGCACTGGACTAGCGGGAGTTGGCCAAGAGACCCAGTACTTC. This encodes CASSTGLAGVGQETQYF.

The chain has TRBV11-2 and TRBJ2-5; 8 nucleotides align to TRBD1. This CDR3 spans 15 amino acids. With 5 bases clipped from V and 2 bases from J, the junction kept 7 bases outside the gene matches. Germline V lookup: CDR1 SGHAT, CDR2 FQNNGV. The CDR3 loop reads CASSPGWTGQETQYF. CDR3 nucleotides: TGTGCCAGCAGCCCGGGTTGGACAGGGCAAGAGACCCAGTACTTC. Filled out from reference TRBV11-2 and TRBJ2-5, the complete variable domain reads EAGVAQSPRYKIIEKRQSVAFWCNPISGHATLYWYQQILGQGPKLLIQFQNNGVVDDSQLPKDRFSAERLKGVDSTLKIQPAKLEDSAVYLCASSPGWTGQETQYFGPGTRLLVL.

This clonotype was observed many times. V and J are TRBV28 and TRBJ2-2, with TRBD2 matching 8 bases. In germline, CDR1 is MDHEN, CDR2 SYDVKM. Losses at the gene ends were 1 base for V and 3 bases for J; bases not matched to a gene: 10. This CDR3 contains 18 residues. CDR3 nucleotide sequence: TGTGCCAGCAGTTTATCCCTGGGAGCGGGAGTGTACACCGGGGAGCTGTTTTTT. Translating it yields CASSLSLGAGVYTGELFF.

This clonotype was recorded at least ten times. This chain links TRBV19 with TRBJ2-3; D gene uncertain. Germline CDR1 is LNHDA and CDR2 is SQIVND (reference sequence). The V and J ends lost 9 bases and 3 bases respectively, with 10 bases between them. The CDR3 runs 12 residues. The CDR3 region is CASSVGTDTQYF. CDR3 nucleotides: TGTGCCAGCAGCGTGGGGACAGATACGCAGTATTTT.

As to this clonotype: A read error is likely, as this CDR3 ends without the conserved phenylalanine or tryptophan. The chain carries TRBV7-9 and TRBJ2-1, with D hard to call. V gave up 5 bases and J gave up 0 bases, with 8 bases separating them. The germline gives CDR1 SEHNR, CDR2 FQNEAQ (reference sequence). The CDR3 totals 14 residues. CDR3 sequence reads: CASSQLSSYNEQFY. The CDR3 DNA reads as TGTGCCAGCAGCCAGCTTAGCTCCTACAATGAGCAGTTCTAC.

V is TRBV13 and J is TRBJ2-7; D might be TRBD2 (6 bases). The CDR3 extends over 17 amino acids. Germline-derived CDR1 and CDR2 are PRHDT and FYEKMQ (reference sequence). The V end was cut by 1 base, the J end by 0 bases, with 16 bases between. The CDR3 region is CASSLALGGKVSYEQYF. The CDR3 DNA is TGTGCCAGCAGCTTAGCTCTTGGGGGGAAGGTCTCCTACGAGCAGTACTTC.

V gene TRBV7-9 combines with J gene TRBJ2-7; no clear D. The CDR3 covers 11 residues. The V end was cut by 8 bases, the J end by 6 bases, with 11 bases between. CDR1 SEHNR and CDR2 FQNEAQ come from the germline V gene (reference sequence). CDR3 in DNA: TGTGCCAGCGAAGCCATGGTCGAGCAGTACTTC. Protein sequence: CASEAMVEQYF.

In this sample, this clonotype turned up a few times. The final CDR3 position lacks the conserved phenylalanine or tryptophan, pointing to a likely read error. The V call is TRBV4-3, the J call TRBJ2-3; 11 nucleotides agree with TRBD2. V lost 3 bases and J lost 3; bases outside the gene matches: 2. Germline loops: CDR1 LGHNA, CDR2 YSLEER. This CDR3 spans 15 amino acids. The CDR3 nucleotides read TGCGCCAGCAGCCAGGGACTAGCGGTGACAGATACGCAGTATATT. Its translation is CASSQGLAVTDTQYI.

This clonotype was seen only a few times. The chain's CDR3 is CASSPQGTGTDTQYF. In nucleotides, the CDR3 is TGTGCCAGCAGCCCACAGGGGACGGGCACAGATACGCAGTATTTT. The chain combines TRBV13 with TRBJ2-3, with 7 bases lining up with TRBD1. The V and J ends lost 5 bases and 1 base, in that order; junction bases with no gene match: 6. Germline V gene sequence: CDR1 PRHDT, CDR2 FYEKMQ (reference sequence). The CDR3 consists of 15 residues.

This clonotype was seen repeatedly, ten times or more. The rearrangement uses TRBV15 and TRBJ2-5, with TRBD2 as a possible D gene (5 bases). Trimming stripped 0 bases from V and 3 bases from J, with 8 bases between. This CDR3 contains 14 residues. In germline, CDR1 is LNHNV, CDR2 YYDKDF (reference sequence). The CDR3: CATSRDHGEETQYF. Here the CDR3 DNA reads TGTGCCACCAGCAGAGATCACGGGGAAGAGACCCAGTACTTC.

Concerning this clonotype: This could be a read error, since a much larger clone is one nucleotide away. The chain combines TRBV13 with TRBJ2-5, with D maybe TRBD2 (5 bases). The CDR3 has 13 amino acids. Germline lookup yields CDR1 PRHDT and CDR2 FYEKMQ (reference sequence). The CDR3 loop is CASSRGLQGTQYF. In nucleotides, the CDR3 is TGTGCCAGCTCCCGCGGACTCCAAGGGACCCAGTACTTC.

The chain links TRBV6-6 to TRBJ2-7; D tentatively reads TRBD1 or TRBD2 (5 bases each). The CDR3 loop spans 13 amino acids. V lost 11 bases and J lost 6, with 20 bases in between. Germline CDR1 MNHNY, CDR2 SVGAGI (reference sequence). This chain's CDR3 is CAGGPAYFGEQYF. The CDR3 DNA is TGTGCCGGGGGACCCGCCTACTTTGGCGAGCAGTACTTC.

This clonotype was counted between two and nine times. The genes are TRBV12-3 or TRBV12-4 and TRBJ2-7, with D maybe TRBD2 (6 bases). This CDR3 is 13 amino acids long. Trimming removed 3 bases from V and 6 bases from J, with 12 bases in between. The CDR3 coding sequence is TGTGCCAGCAGTTTGGGTACTAGCTTCGAGCAGTACTTC. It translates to CASSLGTSFEQYF.

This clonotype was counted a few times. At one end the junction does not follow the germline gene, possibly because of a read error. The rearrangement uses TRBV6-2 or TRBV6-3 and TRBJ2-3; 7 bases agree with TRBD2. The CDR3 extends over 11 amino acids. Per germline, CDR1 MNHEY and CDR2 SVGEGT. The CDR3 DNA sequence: TGTGCCAGCAGCCCCGGGACTACCCAACATTTT. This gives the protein CASSPGTTQHF.

This CDR3 is CASSHSGTRDEQYF. In DNA form, the CDR3 reads TGCGCCAGCAGCCACTCCGGGACTAGGGACGAGCAGTACTTC. The chain combines TRBV4-3 with TRBJ2-7; TRBD2 matches at 8 bases. The CDR3 length is 14 residues. V lost 3 bases, J lost 5 bases, and 6 bases stayed unmatched. Germline V gives CDR1 LGHNA, CDR2 YSLEER.

CDR3 loop: CASSQGRTTYEQYF. The CDR3 DNA follows: TGTGCCAGCAGCCAAGGGAGGACCACCTACGAGCAGTACTTC. The genes are TRBV12-3 or TRBV12-4 and TRBJ2-7, with a tentative D call TRBD2 (6 bases). The CDR3 loop spans 14 amino acids. V lost 6 bases, J lost 2 bases, and 14 bases lay in between.

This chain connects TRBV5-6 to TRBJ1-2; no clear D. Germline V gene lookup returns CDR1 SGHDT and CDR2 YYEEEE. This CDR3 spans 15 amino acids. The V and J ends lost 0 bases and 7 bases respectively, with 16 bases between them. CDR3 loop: CASSLDPSAYCGYTF. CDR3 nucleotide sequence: TGTGCCAGCAGCTTGGACCCTTCCGCTTACTGTGGCTACACCTTC.